Presented here are 14 T cell receptor beta chains from one specimen sequenced in a study of blood T cells in healthy people across ages. For the second PCR, which ran for about 6 to 11 cycles, a sample-barcoded 5' primer and a J-beta primer mix were used. TCRdb reanalysed the 5' RACE reads using MiXCR and keeps one entry per CDR3 protein. The sample shows some 920,000 distinct CDR3 sequences, 45% to 60% of them seen only once. The sequenced sample was blood. The receptors were gathered from a woman aged 55-69 years in good health.

The chain has TRBV30 and TRBJ1-1; weak D call: TRBD1 (6 bases). V was pared by 2 bases and J by 4 bases, with 23 bases between. The CDR3 loop spans 17 amino acids. CDR1 and CDR2 (germline): GTSNPN, SVGIG (reference sequence). This CDR3 reads CAWSQHRRRGSGTEAFF. The CDR3 nucleotides are TGTGCCTGGAGTCAACACCGAAGAAGGGGGTCGGGCACTGAAGCTTTCTTT. Supplemented by reference TRBV30 and TRBJ1-1, the full variable domain reads SQTIHQWPATLVQPVGSPLSLECTVEGTSNPNLYWYRQAAGRGLQLLFYSVGIGQISSEVPQNLSASRPQDRQFILSSKKLLLSDSGFYLCAWSQHRRRGSGTEAFFGQGTRLTVV.

V and J are TRBV5-1 and TRBJ2-7, with 9 bases fitting TRBD2. J lost 5 bases, V lost 4 bases, and 10 bases had no gene match. Germline V CDR1 and CDR2: SGHRS, YFSETQ. The CDR3 extends over 15 amino acids. The CDR3 bases are TGCGCCAGCAGCAAAACTAGCGGGCAAGCCCACGAGCAGTACTTC. This encodes CASSKTSGQAHEQYF.

V gene TRBV6-4 combines with J gene TRBJ2-1; D may be TRBD2 (5 bases). The CDR3 is made up of 15 amino acids. Germline CDR1 and CDR2: MRHNA and SNTAGT. Trimming took 0 bases from V and 9 from J, leaving 15 bases between them. In DNA, the CDR3 is TGTGCCAGCAGTGACTCCCCGGACTCTGCCAGTGAGCAGTTCTTC. This gives the protein CASSDSPDSASEQFF.

A single count supports this clonotype. A much larger clone is a single base away; this may be a read error. V usage is TRBV12-3 or TRBV12-4 and J usage is TRBJ2-7, with no clear D. The CDR3 extends over 13 amino acids. V dropped 5 bases and J dropped 10 bases, with 18 bases sitting between them. The DNA of the CDR3 is TGTGCCAGCAGTCTAAGGCGCCAAGAGGCCCAGTACTTC. Translating it yields CASSLRRQEAQYF.

This rearrangement joins TRBV28 to TRBJ2-7; 7 nucleotides align to TRBD2. V shed 8 bases, J shed 2 bases, and the junction held 12 bases outside the gene matches. This CDR3 region has 15 residues. Germline assignment: CDR1 MDHEN and CDR2 SYDVKM. The CDR3 nucleotides are TGTGCCAGCGGAACCCCTACTAGCGCCACCTACGAGCAGTACTTC. It translates to CASGTPTSATYEQYF.

The chain carries TRBV27 and TRBJ1-4; D not resolved. Trimming removed 4 bases at V and 4 bases at J, with 7 bases between. CDR3 length: 13 residues. Germline V gives CDR1 MNHEY, CDR2 SMNVEV (reference sequence). Here the CDR3 DNA reads TGTGCCAGCAGTTCCAGCAGTAATGAAAAACTGTTTTTT. This codes for CASSSSSNEKLFF.

The genes are TRBV6-6 and TRBJ1-2; 7 nucleotides line up with TRBD1. The length of the CDR3 is 12 residues. Germline loops: CDR1 MNHNY, CDR2 SVGAGI (reference sequence). The ends lost 2 bases at V and 6 bases at J; junction bases unmatched: 0. CDR3 in amino acids: CASSYGTDGYTF. Here the CDR3 DNA reads TGTGCCAGCAGTTACGGGACAGATGGCTACACCTTC.

This clonotype has ten or more counts. The CDR3 bases are TGCAGCGTGGGGATCGGTACGCAGTATTTT. Amino acids: CSVGIGTQYF. V gene TRBV29-1 combines with J gene TRBJ2-3; no clear D. This CDR3 contains 10 residues. Germline V gene lookup returns CDR1 SQVTM and CDR2 ANQGSEA. Trimming removed 6 bases from V and 8 bases from J, with 9 bases in between.

V gene TRBV29-1 combines with J gene TRBJ2-1; perhaps TRBD2 as D (5 bases). Germline values: CDR1 SQVTM, CDR2 ANQGSEA. V was shortened by 6 bases and J by 5 bases, with 14 bases between the two germline ends. There are 13 residues in the CDR3. The CDR3 DNA is TGCAGCGTGGTTGCCGTAGCGAACAATGAGCAGTTCTTC. Translation gives CSVVAVANNEQFF.

J is TRBJ2-4 and V is TRBV7-8; D not certain. The DNA end is a closer match to TRBJ2-7, so the J assignment may be wrong. Per germline, CDR1 SGHVS and CDR2 FQNEAQ. The CDR3 consists of 15 residues. Here the CDR3 reads CASSPAAFLSSEQYF. Here the CDR3 DNA reads TGTGCCAGCAGCCCAGCAGCGTTCTTGTCTAGCGAGCAGTACTTC.

This clonotype was detected a few times. The chain has TRBV4-2 and TRBJ1-2; TRBD1 aligns across 8 bases. The junction had 14 bases not matched to a gene; V was cut back by 3 bases and J by 8 bases. The CDR3 runs 16 residues. The germline V gene encodes CDR1 LGHNA and CDR2 YNFKEQ. DNA for the CDR3: TGTGCCAGCAGCCAGGAACAACACGGACAGGGTGGCGGCTACACCTTC. The encoded protein is CASSQEQHGQGGGYTF.

The chain recombines TRBV5-1 with TRBJ2-7; the D gene could be TRBD1 or TRBD2 (5 bases each). Trimming removed 1 base at V and 6 bases at J, with 14 bases between. The CDR3 length is 14 residues. Germline V gives CDR1 SGHRS, CDR2 YFSETQ. CDR3 DNA sequence: TGCGCCAGCAGCTTGCAGTACGGGGCGTCCGAGCAGTACTTC. Its translation is CASSLQYGASEQYF.

The chain has TRBV27 and TRBJ2-7, with D perhaps being TRBD1 or TRBD2 (6 bases each). The end of the DNA is better explained by TRBJ2-5, so the J call may be wrong. This CDR3 is 11 amino acids long. Germline CDR1 MNHEY, CDR2 SMNVEV (reference sequence). The CDR3 DNA follows: TGTGCCAGCAAGGGGGGAGAGACCCAGTACTTC. Translating gives CASKGGETQYF.

This clonotype appeared once. V and J are TRBV6-2 or TRBV6-3 and TRBJ2-1; unclear D gene. The germline V gene encodes CDR1 MNHEY and CDR2 SVGEGT. Deletions cut 2 bases from V and 0 bases from J, with 11 bases between. This CDR3 region has 16 residues. The CDR3 protein is CASSYGSISSYNEQFF. The CDR3 DNA reads as TGTGCCAGCAGTTACGGTTCGATTAGCTCCTACAATGAGCAGTTCTTC.